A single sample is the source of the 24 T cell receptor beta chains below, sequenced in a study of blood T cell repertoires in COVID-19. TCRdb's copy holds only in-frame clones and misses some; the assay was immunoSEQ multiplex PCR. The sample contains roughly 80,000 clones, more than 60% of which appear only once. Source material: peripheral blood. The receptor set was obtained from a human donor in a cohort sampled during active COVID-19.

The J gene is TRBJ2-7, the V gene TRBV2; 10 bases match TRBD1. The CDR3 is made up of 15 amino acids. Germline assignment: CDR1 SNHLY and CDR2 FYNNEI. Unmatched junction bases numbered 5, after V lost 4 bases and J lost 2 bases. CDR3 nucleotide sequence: TGTGCCAGCAGTGCCACCGGGACAGGGGCCTACGAGCAGTACTTC. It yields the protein CASSATGTGAYEQYF.

The CDR3 region is CASSPPEGTPVNTEAFF. For the CDR3, the DNA is TGTGCCAGCAGCCCTCCAGAAGGGACACCCGTGAACACTGAAGCTTTCTTT. The chain recombines TRBV21-1 with TRBJ1-1; TRBD1 reflects the table's D call only, with no check against the DNA. TRBV21-1 is a pseudogene locus. The CDR3 length is 17 residues.

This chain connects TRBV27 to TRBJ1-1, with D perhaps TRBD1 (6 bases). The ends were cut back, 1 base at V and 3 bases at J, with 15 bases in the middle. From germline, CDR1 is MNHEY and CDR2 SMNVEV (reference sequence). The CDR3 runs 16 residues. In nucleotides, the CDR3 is TGTGCCAGCAGTTTATTGGCAGGGGCCGGGGACACTGAAGCTTTCTTT. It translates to CASSLLAGAGDTEAFF.

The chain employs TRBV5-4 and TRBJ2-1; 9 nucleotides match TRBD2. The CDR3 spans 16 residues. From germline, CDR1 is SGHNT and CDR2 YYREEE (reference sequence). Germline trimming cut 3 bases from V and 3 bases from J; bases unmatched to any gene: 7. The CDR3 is CASSSPTSGDYNEQFF. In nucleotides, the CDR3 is TGTGCCAGCAGCTCACCGACTAGCGGAGACTACAATGAGCAGTTCTTC.

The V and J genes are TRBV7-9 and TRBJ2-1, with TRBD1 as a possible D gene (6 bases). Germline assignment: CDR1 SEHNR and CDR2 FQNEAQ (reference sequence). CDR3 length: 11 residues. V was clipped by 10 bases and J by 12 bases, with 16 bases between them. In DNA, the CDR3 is TGTGCCAAAGAGGGGGAGTCCGGGCAGTTCTTC. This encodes CAKEGESGQFF. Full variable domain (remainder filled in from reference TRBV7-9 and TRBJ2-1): DTGVSQNPRHKITKRGQNVTFRCDPISEHNRLYWYRQTLGQGPEFLTYFQNEAQLEKSRLLSDRFSAERPKGSFSTLEIQRTEQGDSAMYLCAKEGESGQFFGPGTRLTVL.

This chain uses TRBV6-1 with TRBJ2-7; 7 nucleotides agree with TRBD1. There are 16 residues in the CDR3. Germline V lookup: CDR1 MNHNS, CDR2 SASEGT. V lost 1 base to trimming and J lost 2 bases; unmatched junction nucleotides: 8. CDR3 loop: CASSEGAWDRTYEQYV. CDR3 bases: TGTGCCAGCAGTGAAGGCGCTTGGGACAGAACCTACGAGCAGTACGTC.

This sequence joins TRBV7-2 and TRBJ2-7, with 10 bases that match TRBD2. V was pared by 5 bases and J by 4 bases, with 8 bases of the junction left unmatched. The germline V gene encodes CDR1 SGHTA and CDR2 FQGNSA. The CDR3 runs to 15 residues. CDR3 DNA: TGTGCCAGCAGCCCGACGTTAGCGGGGGGATACGAGCAGTACTTC. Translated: CASSPTLAGGYEQYF.

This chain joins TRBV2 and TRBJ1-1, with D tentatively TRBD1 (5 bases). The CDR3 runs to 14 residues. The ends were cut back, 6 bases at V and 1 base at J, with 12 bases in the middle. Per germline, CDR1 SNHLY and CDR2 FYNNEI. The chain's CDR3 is CASSQGMRNTEAFF. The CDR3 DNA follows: TGTGCCAGCAGCCAGGGTATGAGGAACACTGAAGCTTTCTTT.

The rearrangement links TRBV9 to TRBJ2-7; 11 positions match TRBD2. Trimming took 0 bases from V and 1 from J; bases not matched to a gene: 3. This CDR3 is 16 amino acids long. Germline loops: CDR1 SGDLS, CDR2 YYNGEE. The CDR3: CASSVASGGRSYEQYF. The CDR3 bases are TGTGCCAGCAGCGTAGCTAGCGGGGGGCGGTCCTACGAGCAGTACTTC. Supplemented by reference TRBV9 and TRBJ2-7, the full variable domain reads DSGVTQTPKHLITATGQRVTLRCSPRSGDLSVYWYQQSLDQGLQFLIQYYNGEERAKGNILERFSAQQFPDLHSELNLSSLELGDSALYFCASSVASGGRSYEQYFGPGTRLTVT.

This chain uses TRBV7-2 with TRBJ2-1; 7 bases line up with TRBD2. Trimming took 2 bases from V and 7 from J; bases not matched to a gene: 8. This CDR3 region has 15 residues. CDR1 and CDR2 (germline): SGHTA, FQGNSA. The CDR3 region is CASSLWGGLRNEQFF. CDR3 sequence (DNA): TGTGCCAGCAGCTTATGGGGGGGGTTGAGGAATGAGCAGTTCTTC.

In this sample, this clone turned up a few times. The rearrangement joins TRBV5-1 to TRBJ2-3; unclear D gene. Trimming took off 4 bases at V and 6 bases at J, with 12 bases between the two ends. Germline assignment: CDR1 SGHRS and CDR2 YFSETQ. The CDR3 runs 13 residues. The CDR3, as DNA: TGCGCCAGCAGCAAACAGTCAATGGATACGCAGTATTTT. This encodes CASSKQSMDTQYF.

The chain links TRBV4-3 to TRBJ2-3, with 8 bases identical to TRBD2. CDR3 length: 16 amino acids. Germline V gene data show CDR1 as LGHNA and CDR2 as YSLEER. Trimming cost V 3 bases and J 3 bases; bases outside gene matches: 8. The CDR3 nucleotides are TGCGCCAGCAGCCAGTTGCGGGGGGCGCCGACAGATACGCAGTATTTT. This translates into CASSQLRGAPTDTQYF.

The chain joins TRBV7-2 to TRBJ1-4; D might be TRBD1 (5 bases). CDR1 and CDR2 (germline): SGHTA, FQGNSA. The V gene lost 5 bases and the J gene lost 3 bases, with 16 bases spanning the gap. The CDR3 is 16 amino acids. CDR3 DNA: TGTGCCAGCAGCCGCGGGGGTACGCCGGCTAATGAAAAACTGTTTTTT. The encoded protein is CASSRGGTPANEKLFF.

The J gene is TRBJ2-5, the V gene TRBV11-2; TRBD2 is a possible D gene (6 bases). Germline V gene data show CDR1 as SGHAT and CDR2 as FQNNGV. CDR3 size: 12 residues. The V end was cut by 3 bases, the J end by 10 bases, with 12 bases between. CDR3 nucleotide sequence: TGTGCCAGCAGCTTGGGGCCGGGGGTCCAGTACTTC. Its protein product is CASSLGPGVQYF.

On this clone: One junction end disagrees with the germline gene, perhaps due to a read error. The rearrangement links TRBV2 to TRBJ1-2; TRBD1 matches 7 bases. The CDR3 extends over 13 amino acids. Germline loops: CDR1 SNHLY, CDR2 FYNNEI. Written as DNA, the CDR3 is TGTGCCAGCAGAGAAGACAGGGTAGTTGGCTACACCTTC. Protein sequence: CASREDRVVGYTF.

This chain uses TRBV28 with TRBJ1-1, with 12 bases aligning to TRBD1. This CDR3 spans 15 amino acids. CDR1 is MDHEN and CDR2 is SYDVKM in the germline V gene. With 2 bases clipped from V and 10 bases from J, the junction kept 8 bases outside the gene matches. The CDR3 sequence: CASSLTGTGGEGAFF. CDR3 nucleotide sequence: TGTGCCAGCAGTTTAACTGGGACAGGGGGCGAAGGAGCTTTCTTT.

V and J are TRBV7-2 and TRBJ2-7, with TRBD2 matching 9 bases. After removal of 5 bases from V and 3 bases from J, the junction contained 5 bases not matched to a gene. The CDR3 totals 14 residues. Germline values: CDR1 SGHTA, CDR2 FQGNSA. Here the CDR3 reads CASSKTSGNYEQYV. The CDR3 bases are TGTGCCAGCAGCAAGACTAGCGGTAACTACGAGCAGTACGTC.

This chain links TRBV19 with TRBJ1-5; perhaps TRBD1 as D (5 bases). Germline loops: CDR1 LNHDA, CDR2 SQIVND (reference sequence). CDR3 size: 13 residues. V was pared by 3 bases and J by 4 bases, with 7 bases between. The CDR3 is CASSIAGNQPQHF. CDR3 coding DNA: TGTGCCAGTAGTATCGCAGGGAATCAGCCCCAGCATTTT.

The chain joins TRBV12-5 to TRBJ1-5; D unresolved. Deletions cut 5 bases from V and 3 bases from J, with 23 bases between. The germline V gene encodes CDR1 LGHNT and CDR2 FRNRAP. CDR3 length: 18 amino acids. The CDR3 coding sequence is TGTGCTAGTGGTATACGCTTCGGAGGAAAGGGCCCCAATCAGCCCCAGCATTTT. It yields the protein CASGIRFGGKGPNQPQHF. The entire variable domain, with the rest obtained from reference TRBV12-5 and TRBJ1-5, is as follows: DARVTQTPRHKVTEMGQEVTMRCQPILGHNTVFWYRQTMMQGLELLAYFRNRAPLDDSGMPKDRFSAEMPDATLATLKIQPSEPRDSAVYFCASGIRFGGKGPNQPQHFGDGTRLSIL.

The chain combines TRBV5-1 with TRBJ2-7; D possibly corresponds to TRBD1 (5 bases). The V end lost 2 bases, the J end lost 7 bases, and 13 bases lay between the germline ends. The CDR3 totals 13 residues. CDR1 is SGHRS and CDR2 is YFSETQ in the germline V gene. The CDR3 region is CASSLLGAGEQYV. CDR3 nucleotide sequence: TGCGCCAGCAGCTTACTTGGGGCTGGGGAGCAGTACGTC.

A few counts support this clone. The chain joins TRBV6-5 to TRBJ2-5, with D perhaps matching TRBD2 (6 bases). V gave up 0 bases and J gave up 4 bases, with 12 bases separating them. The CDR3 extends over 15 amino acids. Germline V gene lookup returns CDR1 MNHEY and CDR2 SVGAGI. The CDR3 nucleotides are TGTGCCAGCAGTTACTCGGTGGAGGGTTCAGAGACCCAGTACTTC. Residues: CASSYSVEGSETQYF.

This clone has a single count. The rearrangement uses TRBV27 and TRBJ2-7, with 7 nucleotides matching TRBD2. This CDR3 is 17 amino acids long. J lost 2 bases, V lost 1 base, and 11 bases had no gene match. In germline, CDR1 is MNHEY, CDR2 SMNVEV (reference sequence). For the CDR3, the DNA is TGTGCCAGCAGTTTATTTAATGTGGGCGGGGGAACCTACGAGCAGTACTTC. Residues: CASSLFNVGGGTYEQYF.

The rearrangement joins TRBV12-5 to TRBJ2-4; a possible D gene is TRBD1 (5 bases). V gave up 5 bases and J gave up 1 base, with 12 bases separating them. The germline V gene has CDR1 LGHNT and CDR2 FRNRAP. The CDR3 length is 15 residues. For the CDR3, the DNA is TGTGCTAGTGGTACCCCAGGGTTGGCCAAAAACATTCAGTACTTC. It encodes CASGTPGLAKNIQYF.

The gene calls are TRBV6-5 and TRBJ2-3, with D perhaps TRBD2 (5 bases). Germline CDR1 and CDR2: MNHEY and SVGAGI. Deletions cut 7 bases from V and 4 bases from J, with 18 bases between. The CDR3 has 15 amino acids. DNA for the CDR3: TGTGCCAGCACCCCATTTGGCGGGTCCCCAGATACGCAGTATTTT. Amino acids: CASTPFGGSPDTQYF.